This T cell receptor beta chain derives from a study of low-dose radiotherapy and immunotherapy resistance in tumors. Time point here: after trial treatment. Treatment: LDRT plus nivolumab, ipilimumab, low-dose cyclophosphamide and aspirin (RACIN trial). Primers used for first-strand cDNA, a TRAV- and TRBV-specific set, covered both alpha and beta chains. TCRs were amplified for roughly 20 PCR cycles with a constant-region primer and V-primer adapter. TCRdb fed the reads into MiXCR, producing one record per CDR3 protein. The table has approximately 91,000 distinct CDR3 sequences, 20% to 25% seen once. This clonotype was counted between two and nine times. The CDR3 is 17 residues long. With 3 bases removed from V and 7 bases from J, the gap between germline ends came to 25 bases. CDR1 DFQATT and CDR2 SNEGSKA come from the germline V gene (reference sequence).

The material was PBMCs, obtained after low-dose radiotherapy plus immunotherapy. This TCR derives from a female donor with ovarian cancer. This chain links TRBV20-1 with TRBJ1-5, with D perhaps matching TRBD1 (6 bases). The CDR3 region has the DNA TGCAGTGCTAGCGGTTCGGGAGACAGGTTCTCTGAACAGCCCCAGCATTTT. Residues: CSASGSGDRFSEQPQHF.